The 13 T cell receptor beta chains below were found in one sample sequenced in a study of post-analysis software for immune sequencing data (dated by TCRdb to between 2014 and 2017). These receptors have no known antigen. Library preparation employed PCR. The sequencer was an Illumina HiSeq 2500. To reduce PCR and sequencing biases, unique molecular identifiers were incorporated into the TCR beta cDNA libraries. TCRdb's own reprocessing of the public reads used fastp at Q25 and MiXCR and kept productive beta chains. Every distinct CDR3 protein forms one entry, paired with its most common genes and DNA. The sample contains 600,000 to 750,000 distinct CDR3 sequences, approximately 59% of them found a single time. The ten largest clones add up to around 11% of the sample. The full study reports these points: Several TRBV segments, including TRBV5-6, TRBV5-1 and TRBV20-1, were significantly more frequent in patients than controls.

Sequenced material: blood. The receptors were sampled from a girl aged 2-15 years with multiple sclerosis.

The gene calls are TRBV4-3 and TRBJ2-3, with TRBD2 as a possible D gene (7 bases). This CDR3 has 17 residues. Germline assignment: CDR1 LGHNA and CDR2 YSLEER. The ends were cut back, 1 base at V and 3 bases at J, with 17 bases in the middle. In DNA form, the CDR3 reads TGCGCCAGCAGCCAAGTGGCGGGGGCCGGGTTAACAGATACGCAGTATTTT. It yields the protein CASSQVAGAGLTDTQYF.

This chain connects TRBV10-2 to TRBJ2-5; D gene uncertain. The CDR3 runs 13 residues. CDR1 is WSHSY, CDR2 SAAADI, per germline. Trimming left V 7 bases short and J 3 bases short, with 12 bases between. The CDR3, as DNA: TGCGCCAGCACGATGGACCTAGAAGAGACCCAGTACTTC. This encodes CASTMDLEETQYF.

The V and J genes are TRBV20-1 and TRBJ1-2; a possible D gene is TRBD1 (6 bases). Trimming stripped 1 base from V and 8 bases from J, with 11 bases between. The CDR3 extends over 12 amino acids. Germline CDR1 reads DFQATT; CDR2 reads SNEGSKA (reference sequence). CDR3 residues: CSARGRGQGYTF. The CDR3 DNA reads TGCAGTGCTAGAGGACGTGGACAGGGCTACACCTTC.

The chain carries TRBV5-6 and TRBJ2-1; 10 bases line up with TRBD1. Germline lookup yields CDR1 SGHDT and CDR2 YYEEEE. The J segment lost 3 bases and the V segment lost 6 bases, leaving 3 bases of the junction unmatched. The CDR3 is made up of 14 amino acids. For the CDR3, the DNA is TGTGCCAGCACGGGGACAGGGGACTACAATGAGCAGTTCTTC. Residues: CASTGTGDYNEQFF.

This chain uses TRBV10-1 with TRBJ2-1; D unresolved. Trimming took 1 base from V and 9 from J, leaving 7 bases between them. The CDR3 is made up of 12 amino acids. Germline V gene lookup returns CDR1 WNHNN and CDR2 SYGVQD (reference sequence). The CDR3 bases are TGCGCCAGCAGTGAGTTATGGGGTGAGCAGTTCTTC. Amino acids: CASSELWGEQFF.

J is TRBJ2-1 and V is TRBV2; 10 nucleotides line up with TRBD1. The CDR3 sequence is 15 residues long. Trimming took 1 base from V and 8 from J; bases not matched to a gene: 5. CDR1 SNHLY and CDR2 FYNNEI come from the germline V gene. CDR3 sequence reads: CASSEGQGALYEQFF. As DNA, the CDR3 is TGTGCCAGCAGTGAAGGACAGGGGGCGTTGTATGAGCAGTTCTTC.

The rearrangement joins TRBV7-6 to TRBJ2-1, with 11 bases lining up with TRBD2. J gave up 6 bases and V 0 bases, and 1 base lay outside the gene matches. CDR1 SGHVS and CDR2 FNYEAQ come from the germline V gene. This CDR3 has 15 amino acids. CDR3 sequence reads: CASSLATSGSNEQFF. The CDR3 coding sequence is TGTGCCAGCAGCTTAGCAACTAGCGGGAGCAATGAGCAGTTCTTC.

The V call is TRBV4-1, the J call TRBJ2-4; 10 nucleotides align to TRBD2. Looked up from germline, CDR1 is MGHRA and CDR2 is YSYEKL. CDR3 length: 17 residues. Trimming at V came to 3 bases and at J to 0 bases, leaving 5 bases not matched to a gene. The CDR3 region has the DNA TGCGCCAGCAGCCACCCACCTAGCGGGAGAGCCAAAAACATTCAGTACTTC. It yields the protein CASSHPPSGRAKNIQYF.

This clonotype was observed a single time. Here the CDR3 reads CSARDRETSVYNEQFF. CDR3 bases: TGCAGTGCTAGAGATAGGGAGACTAGCGTATACAATGAGCAGTTCTTC. The rearrangement links TRBV20-1 to TRBJ2-1; 8 nucleotides align to TRBD2. The trim removed 0 bases at V and 4 bases at J, leaving 8 bases unmatched. The CDR3 has 16 residues. The germline V gene has CDR1 DFQATT and CDR2 SNEGSKA (reference sequence).

The chain combines TRBV9 with TRBJ2-1; 15 bases align to TRBD2. This CDR3 is 17 amino acids long. The germline V gene has CDR1 SGDLS and CDR2 YYNGEE. With 2 bases clipped from V and 10 bases from J, the junction kept 10 bases outside the gene matches. CDR3 loop: CASSVALGLAGGKEQFF. DNA of the CDR3: TGTGCCAGCAGCGTGGCCCTTGGACTAGCGGGAGGGAAGGAGCAGTTCTTC.

V usage is TRBV20-1 and J usage is TRBJ2-1; 7 nucleotides line up with TRBD2. The germline gives CDR1 DFQATT, CDR2 SNEGSKA (reference sequence). The CDR3 has 13 residues. V was clipped by 3 bases and J by 12 bases; unmatched bases: 11. The CDR3 sequence is CSARTAGVVPQFF. As DNA, the CDR3 is TGCAGTGCTAGGACCGCGGGAGTGGTACCGCAGTTCTTC.

This chain joins TRBV12-3 or TRBV12-4 and TRBJ2-5, with D possibly TRBD1 on 6 matching bases. CDR3 length: 13 amino acids. The V end was cut by 3 bases, the J end by 5 bases, with 10 bases between. The DNA for the CDR3 is TGTGCCAGCAGTTTTCTGCAGGGGGAGACCCAGTACTTC. Amino acid sequence: CASSFLQGETQYF.

The chain uses TRBV4-3 and TRBJ2-1; 12 bases are a match to TRBD2. The germline V gene has CDR1 LGHNA and CDR2 YSLEER. Losses at the gene ends were 2 bases for V and 6 bases for J; bases not matched to a gene: 5. The CDR3 loop spans 16 amino acids. This CDR3 reads CASSQWGLAGLNEQFF. The CDR3, as DNA: TGCGCCAGCAGCCAATGGGGACTAGCGGGCCTCAATGAGCAGTTCTTC.